There are a few counts of the clone carrying this T cell receptor (beta chain). These data belong to a study of T-cell reconstitution after alpha-beta-depleted transplantation in children. Trimming took 5 bases from V and 3 from J, leaving 19 bases between them. The length of the CDR3 is 16 residues. Looked up from germline, CDR1 is SEHNR and CDR2 is FQNEAQ (reference sequence). During its preparation, the TCRbeta library received unique molecular identifiers. TCRdb re-called the PCR reads through MiXCR, storing one row per CDR3 protein. Of about 360,000 distinct CDR3 sequences in the sample, about an eighth were seen once.

This sequence joins TRBV7-9 and TRBJ1-1, with D possibly matching TRBD1 (5 bases). This specimen was PBMCs, taken from the stem cell graft. The TCR sequence derives from a human donor who donated a stem cell graft to a child with Fanconi anemia. The CDR3 sequence is CASSNRRFGGYTEAFF. The CDR3 DNA sequence: TGTGCCAGCAGCAACAGACGGTTCGGGGGGTACACTGAAGCTTTCTTT.